The 16 T cell receptor beta chains reported below all come from one sample, sequenced in a study of lymphopenia after photon versus proton radiotherapy. This table comes from immunoSEQ multiplex PCR, and its TCRdb copy is limited to in-frame clones, with some not included. The sample lists under 80,000 clones; about 86% were seen once. The sequenced sample was peripheral blood, obtained from a patient treated with photon-based radiotherapy. All receptors come from a man aged 40-49 years with gastric cancer.

The chain joins TRBV4-1 to TRBJ1-4, with 8 bases identical to TRBD1. The junction had 12 bases not matched to a gene; V was cut back by 8 bases and J by 4 bases. Germline V lookup: CDR1 MGHRA, CDR2 YSYEKL. CDR3 length: 16 amino acids. CDR3 sequence reads: CASSYSGTGNNEKLFF. CDR3 in DNA: TGCGCCAGCTCCTATTCCGGGACAGGCAATAATGAAAAACTGTTTTTT.

This chain connects TRBV18 to TRBJ1-3; 11 positions match TRBD1. After removal of 2 bases from V and 3 bases from J, the junction contained 9 bases not matched to a gene. Germline CDR1 KGHSH, CDR2 LQKENI. The CDR3 runs 18 residues. CDR3 amino acids: CASSPNAGQGASGNTIYF. CDR3 DNA: TGTGCCAGCTCACCAAACGCTGGACAGGGGGCAAGTGGAAACACCATATATTTT. Looking up the rest from reference TRBV18 and TRBJ1-3 gives the full variable domain: NAGVMQNPRHLVRRRGQEARLRCSPMKGHSHVYWYRQLPEEGLKFMVYLQKENIIDESGMPKERFSAEFPKEGPSILRIQQVVRGDSAAYFCASSPNAGQGASGNTIYFGEGSWLTVV.

The chain employs TRBV27 and TRBJ2-7, with a possible D match to TRBD1 (6 bases). The germline CDR1 and CDR2 sequences are MNHEY and SMNVEV (reference sequence). The CDR3 loop spans 15 amino acids. With 6 bases removed from V and 5 bases from J, the gap between germline ends came to 20 bases. DNA for the CDR3: TGTGCCAGCAGCTACCAAGGGGGAAAGGGCGACGAGCAGTACTTC. It yields the protein CASSYQGGKGDEQYF.

In nucleotides, the CDR3 is TGTGCCAGCTGGATCTCCTTCCCCCCGCAGTACTTC. This sequence encodes CASWISFPPQYF. J is TRBJ2-7 and V is TRBV6-1; D gene uncertain. Looked up from germline, CDR1 is MNHNS and CDR2 is SASEGT. This CDR3 spans 12 amino acids. The V gene lost 8 bases and the J gene lost 9 bases, with 17 bases spanning the gap.

This clone was observed a single time. This rearrangement joins TRBV9 to TRBJ2-3; 8 bases fit TRBD2. The germline CDR1 and CDR2 sequences are SGDLS and YYNGEE. The trim removed 0 bases at V and 6 bases at J, leaving 12 bases unmatched. CDR3 length: 17 amino acids. The CDR3 region has the DNA TGTGCCAGCAGCGTAGGAGTAGCGGGGATGCACAGTGATACGCAGTATTTT. This translates into CASSVGVAGMHSDTQYF.

J is TRBJ2-1 and V is TRBV7-3; no clear D gene. From germline, CDR1 is SGHTA and CDR2 FQGTGA. The CDR3 runs to 14 residues. The V end was cut by 9 bases, the J end by 4 bases, with 16 bases between. CDR3 region: CARPRGPYYNEQFF. CDR3 nucleotide sequence: TGTGCCAGACCCCGAGGACCATATTACAATGAGCAGTTCTTC. The full variable domain, rest sourced from reference TRBV7-3 and TRBJ2-1, is GAGVSQTPSNKVTEKGKYVELRCDPISGHTALYWYRQSLGQGPEFLIYFQGTGAADDSGLPNDRFFAVRPEGSVSTLKIQRTERGDSAVYLCARPRGPYYNEQFFGPGTRLTVL.

The chain combines TRBV2 with TRBJ2-1; the D is unclear. V lost 1 base to trimming and J lost 5 bases, with 6 bases between them. The CDR3 runs 13 residues. Germline V CDR1 and CDR2: SNHLY, FYNNEI. CDR3 in amino acids: CASSEGQNNEQFF. CDR3 nucleotide sequence: TGTGCCAGCAGTGAAGGGCAGAACAATGAGCAGTTCTTC.

The chain couples TRBV5-1 to TRBJ2-2; TRBD1 or TRBD2 may be the D gene (5 bases each). The V end was cut by 2 bases, the J end by 5 bases, with 10 bases between. Germline assignment: CDR1 SGHRS and CDR2 YFSETQ. This CDR3 spans 14 amino acids. The CDR3 here is CASSFGGGTGELFF. The CDR3 DNA reads as TGCGCCAGCAGCTTTGGGGGTGGTACCGGGGAGCTGTTTTTT.

The rearrangement links TRBV7-9 to TRBJ2-5; possible D gene TRBD1, 6 bases. Gene TRBJ2-7 matches the end of the DNA better, so the J call may be wrong. Germline CDR1 SEHNR, CDR2 FQNEAQ (reference sequence). The CDR3 extends over 14 amino acids. The CDR3 sequence is CASSLAGQIYEQYF. For the CDR3, the DNA is TGTGCCAGCAGCTTAGCAGGACAGATCTACGAGCAGTACTTC.

This chain links TRBV2 with TRBJ1-4; D is ambiguous. The V gene lost 8 bases and the J gene lost 8 bases, with 12 bases spanning the gap. CDR1 and CDR2 from the germline V gene are SNHLY and FYNNEI. This CDR3 is built from 12 residues. In nucleotides, the CDR3 is TGTGCCAGCCTAGGCCGGGGAGAAAAACTGTTTTTT. It is translated as CASLGRGEKLFF.

This clone occurred a few times. J is TRBJ2-7 and V is TRBV10-1, with 9 bases aligning to TRBD1. V shed 8 bases and J 2 bases; nucleotides not matched to a gene: 13. The germline gives CDR1 WNHNN, CDR2 SYGVQD (reference sequence). The CDR3 loop spans 16 amino acids. The CDR3 region is CASGYVQGAHPYEQYF. The DNA of the CDR3 is TGCGCCAGCGGGTATGTACAGGGGGCGCACCCCTACGAGCAGTACTTC.

J is TRBJ2-3 and V is TRBV27; TRBD1 matches 8 bases. The CDR3 runs to 13 residues. CDR1 and CDR2 from the germline V gene are MNHEY and SMNVEV (reference sequence). J was trimmed by 4 bases and V by 6 bases; bases with no gene match: 3. The CDR3 coding sequence is TGTGCCAGCAGGAGACAGGGGTCAGATACGCAGTATTTT. Residues: CASRRQGSDTQYF.

In this sample, this clone turned up a few times. This chain connects TRBV27 to TRBJ1-5, with 7 positions matching TRBD1. The CDR3 runs 13 residues. The germline V gene has CDR1 MNHEY and CDR2 SMNVEV (reference sequence). The V gene end was trimmed by 6 bases and the J gene end by 7 bases; junction bases not matched to a gene: 6. The CDR3 DNA reads TGTGCCAGCAGGGGTCTCAGGGGGCAGCCCCAGCATTTT. This translates into CASRGLRGQPQHF.

This chain connects TRBV7-3 to TRBJ2-3; D is ambiguous. The CDR3 contains 15 residues. The germline CDR1 and CDR2 sequences are SGHTA and FQGTGA. Trimming shortened V by 0 bases and J by 5 bases, and 12 bases separated the two germline ends. The CDR3 here is CASSLTPGAGDTQYF. In DNA form, the CDR3 reads TGTGCCAGCAGCTTAACCCCTGGCGCCGGAGATACGCAGTATTTT.

This chain connects TRBV29-1 to TRBJ2-7; 7 positions match TRBD1. Germline-derived CDR1 and CDR2 are SQVTM and ANQGSEA. The CDR3 consists of 13 residues. With V trimmed by 6 bases and J by 2 bases, 7 bases remained unmatched. The DNA of the CDR3 is TGCAGCGTACTCGACAGGGCCACCTACGAGCAGTACTTC. Protein: CSVLDRATYEQYF.

This chain joins TRBV25-1 and TRBJ2-2, with TRBD1 matching over 8 bases. The ends lost 7 bases at V and 5 bases at J; junction bases unmatched: 9. CDR1 and CDR2 (germline): MGHDK, SYGVNS. This CDR3 comprises 15 residues. The CDR3 region is CASMGRQGRTGELFF. DNA for the CDR3: TGTGCCAGCATGGGTCGACAGGGGAGGACCGGGGAGCTGTTTTTT.